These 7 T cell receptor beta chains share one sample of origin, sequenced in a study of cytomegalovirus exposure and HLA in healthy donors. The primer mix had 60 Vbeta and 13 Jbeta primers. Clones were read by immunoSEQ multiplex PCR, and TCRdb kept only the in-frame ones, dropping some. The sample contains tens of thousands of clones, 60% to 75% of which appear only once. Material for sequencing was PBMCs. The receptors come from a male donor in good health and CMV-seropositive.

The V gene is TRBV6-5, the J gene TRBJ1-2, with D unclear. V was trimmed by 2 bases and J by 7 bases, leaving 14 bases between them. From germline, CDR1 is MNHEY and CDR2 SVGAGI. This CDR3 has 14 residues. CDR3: CASSYAGSWGGYTF. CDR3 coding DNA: TGTGCCAGCAGTTACGCGGGGAGCTGGGGTGGCTACACCTTC.

The CDR3 DNA reads TGCGCCAGCAGCCAGGACAGGGGGCGCGGCTACACCTTC. The encoded protein is CASSQDRGRGYTF. The chain links TRBV4-3 to TRBJ1-2; 11 nucleotides agree with TRBD1. This CDR3 comprises 13 residues. The trim removed 3 bases at V and 8 bases at J, leaving 2 bases unmatched. Germline lookup yields CDR1 LGHNA and CDR2 YSLEER.

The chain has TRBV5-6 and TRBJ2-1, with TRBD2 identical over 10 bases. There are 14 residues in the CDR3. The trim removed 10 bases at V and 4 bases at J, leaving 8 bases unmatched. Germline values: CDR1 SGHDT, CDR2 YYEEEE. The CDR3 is CAGSGTSEYNEQFF. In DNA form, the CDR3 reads TGTGCCGGATCCGGGACTAGCGAATACAATGAGCAGTTCTTC.

CDR3 in DNA: TGTGCCAGCTCCGGGGACAGGCTGAACACTGAAGCTTTCTTT. This codes for CASSGDRLNTEAFF. The chain uses TRBV18 and TRBJ1-1; 8 positions agree with TRBD1. The CDR3 runs to 14 residues. J was trimmed by 0 bases and V by 6 bases; bases with no gene match: 3. Germline loops: CDR1 KGHSH, CDR2 LQKENI.

The CDR3 sequence: CASSLWAGRRNEQFF. The CDR3 DNA sequence: TGCGCCAGCAGCTTGTGGGCAGGGAGGAGGAATGAGCAGTTCTTC. This chain uses TRBV5-1 with TRBJ2-1; D is possibly TRBD2 (6 bases). This CDR3 region has 15 residues. The germline V gene encodes CDR1 SGHRS and CDR2 YFSETQ. V lost 1 base, J lost 7 bases, and 15 bases lay in between.

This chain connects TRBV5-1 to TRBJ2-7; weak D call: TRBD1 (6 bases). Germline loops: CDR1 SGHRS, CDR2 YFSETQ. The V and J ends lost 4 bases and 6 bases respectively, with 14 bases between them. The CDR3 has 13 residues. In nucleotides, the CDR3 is TGCGCCAGCAGCCAACGAACAGGGCCCGAGCAGTACTTC. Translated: CASSQRTGPEQYF.

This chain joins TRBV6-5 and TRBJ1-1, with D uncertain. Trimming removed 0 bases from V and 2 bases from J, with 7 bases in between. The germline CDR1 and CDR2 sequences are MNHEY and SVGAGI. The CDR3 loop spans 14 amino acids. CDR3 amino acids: CASSYSGENTEAFF. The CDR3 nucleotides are TGTGCCAGCAGTTACTCGGGAGAAAACACTGAAGCTTTCTTT.